Sequencing of this T cell receptor (beta chain) was carried out in a study of regulatory T cells in long-lasting Graves disease. This CDR3 is 14 amino acids long. Germline V gives CDR1 DFQATT, CDR2 SNEGSKA (reference sequence). Trimming at V came to 5 bases and at J to 4 bases, leaving 7 bases not matched to a gene. Researchers made TCR beta libraries by using iRepertoire HTBI primers and running Arm-PCR on CDR3 regions. TCRdb redid the calling of the multiplex PCR reads with MiXCR, one entry per CDR3 protein. The table shows approximately 250,000 distinct CDR3 sequences, with roughly 18% occurring only once. Time point: newly diagnosed GD, antithyroid drugs for less than 3 months. Extracted RNA from PBMCs served as the source of the TCR library.

The sequences come from peripheral blood mononuclear cells (PBMCs), collected at new diagnosis, from a patient treated with antithyroid drugs. The sequence was obtained from a female donor with Graves disease. J is TRBJ2-1 and V is TRBV20-1; 8 bases align to TRBD1. This CDR3 is CSAQGALQYNEQFF. The CDR3 DNA sequence: TGCAGTGCTCAGGGGGCCCTTCAATACAATGAGCAGTTCTTC.